One TCR beta chain is described in this entry. The data belong to a study of blood T cell repertoires in COVID-19. Study-wide background: Italy, Spain and the United States were the sources of the convalescent and acute COVID-19 samples. PBMCs, B-cell-depleted T cells, or T cells were the source of the cDNA or gDNA that made up the material.

Per the authors' pipeline: Quantification of nucleated cells was approximated via reference gene primer amplification. The table came from immunoSEQ multiplex PCR; TCRdb's copy has only in-frame clones and leaves some out. V, J and clone size are those of that table, while D and trimming were read from the DNA. The table has roughly 160,000 clones, approximately 86% seen once. The germline V and J ends were trimmed by 4 bases and 5 bases, with 10 bases remaining between them. CDR1 and CDR2 from the germline V gene are SGDLS and YYNGEE. CDR3 length equals 13 residues. The sequence derives from a young man with acute or convalescent COVID-19. Sequencing input: peripheral blood. This rearrangement joins TRBV9 to TRBJ1-5, with D maybe TRBD1 (5 bases). CDR3 DNA sequence: TGTGCCAGCAGCTTGGACATTCATCAGCCCCAGCATTTT. Protein sequence: CASSLDIHQPQHF.